The 24 T cell receptor beta chains reported below all come from one sample, sequenced in a study of blood T cells in healthy people across ages. Alongside a J-beta primer mix, a sample-barcoded 5' primer served in a second PCR lasting about 7 to 12 cycles. TCRdb re-called the 5' RACE reads through MiXCR, storing one row per CDR3 protein. The sample comprises just over 1 million distinct CDR3 sequences, under 45% of which are singletons, and 15% to 20% rests with the top ten. Sequencing used blood. These receptors were obtained from a woman aged 55-75 years in good health.

The V call is TRBV27, the J call TRBJ1-2; D is uncertain. Germline loops: CDR1 MNHEY, CDR2 SMNVEV (reference sequence). Deletions cut 2 bases from V and 4 bases from J, with 8 bases between. The CDR3 is made up of 13 amino acids. The CDR3 DNA sequence: TGTGCCAGCAGTTTAAGGGAGGCCTATGGCTACACCTTC. It encodes CASSLREAYGYTF.

The chain's CDR3 is CASRRQGGTYEQYF. In DNA form, the CDR3 reads TGTGCCAGCAGGAGACAGGGGGGGACCTACGAGCAGTACTTC. This chain links TRBV12-3 or TRBV12-4 with TRBJ2-7; the match to TRBD1 covers 9 bases. V shed 6 bases, J shed 2 bases, and the junction held 5 bases outside the gene matches. The CDR3 sequence is 14 residues long.

This clonotype came up a few times. V usage is TRBV5-6 and J usage is TRBJ2-1, with 13 nucleotides matching TRBD2. Germline trimming cut 4 bases from V and 2 bases from J; bases unmatched to any gene: 3. This CDR3 has 16 amino acids. The germline V gene has CDR1 SGHDT and CDR2 YYEEEE. The CDR3 loop is CASSAGLAGAYNEQFF. The CDR3 DNA is TGTGCCAGCAGCGCCGGACTAGCGGGAGCCTACAATGAGCAGTTCTTC.

There are a few counts of this clonotype. The J gene is TRBJ1-5, the V gene TRBV20-1; D ambiguous. V was clipped by 3 bases and J by 2 bases, with 11 bases between them. There are 14 residues in the CDR3. The V gene's germline CDR1 is DFQATT and CDR2 SNEGSKA (reference sequence). For the CDR3, the DNA is TGCAGTGCTAGGTCCCCTATAGGCAATCAGCCCCAGCATTTT. Translation gives CSARSPIGNQPQHF.

The rearrangement links TRBV3-1 to TRBJ1-6, with D uncertain. Trimming left V 5 bases short and J 7 bases short, with 15 bases between. Germline V gene lookup returns CDR1 LGHDT and CDR2 YNNKEL (reference sequence). CDR3 length: 15 residues. CDR3 loop: CASSSDGGGNSPLHF. Here the CDR3 DNA reads TGTGCCAGCAGCTCCGACGGCGGAGGGAATTCACCCCTCCACTTT.

Points on this clonotype: The germline gene is not matched at one end of the junction; a read error may be the cause. The rearrangement uses TRBV27 and TRBJ2-5; D possibly corresponds to TRBD2 (6 bases). Germline assignment: CDR1 MNHEY and CDR2 SMNVEV (reference sequence). This CDR3 has 13 amino acids. CDR3 sequence reads: CANSSGRTGAQYF. Written as DNA, the CDR3 is TGTGCCAACAGTTCGGGACGGACGGGGGCCCAGTACTTC.

V gene TRBV6-6 combines with J gene TRBJ2-2; tentatively, D is TRBD1 (6 bases). This CDR3 is built from 15 residues. V lost 2 bases, J lost 4 bases, and 11 bases lay in between. Germline lookup yields CDR1 MNHNY and CDR2 SVGAGI (reference sequence). As DNA, the CDR3 is TGTGCCAGCAGTTACGGGGGCGTAAGCACCGGGGAGCTGTTTTTT. Its protein product is CASSYGGVSTGELFF.

V usage is TRBV11-2 and J usage is TRBJ2-4; D tentatively reads TRBD1 or TRBD2 (7 bases each). Trimming removed 1 base at V and 8 bases at J, with 21 bases between. CDR3 length: 17 residues. Germline V lookup: CDR1 SGHAT, CDR2 FQNNGV. The CDR3 loop is CASSLGEGAPGLDIQYF. The DNA of the CDR3 is TGTGCCAGCAGCTTAGGGGAGGGGGCGCCCGGCCTAGACATTCAGTACTTC. Looking up the rest from reference TRBV11-2 and TRBJ2-4 gives the full variable domain: EAGVAQSPRYKIIEKRQSVAFWCNPISGHATLYWYQQILGQGPKLLIQFQNNGVVDDSQLPKDRFSAERLKGVDSTLKIQPAKLEDSAVYLCASSLGEGAPGLDIQYFGAGTRLSVL.

Ten or more counts support this clonotype. The chain combines TRBV4-1 with TRBJ2-4, with D perhaps given as TRBD1 or TRBD2 (6 bases each). Germline V CDR1 and CDR2: MGHRA, YSYEKL. The CDR3 sequence is 20 residues long. V was shortened by 0 bases and J by 1 base, with 22 bases between the two germline ends. The CDR3 DNA is TGCGCCAGCAGCCAAGATTGGGGGGCTCTAGCATCGGGGGCCAAAAACATTCAGTACTTC. It translates to CASSQDWGALASGAKNIQYF.

The rearrangement uses TRBV11-2 and TRBJ1-1; 7 bases map to TRBD1. Trimming removed 5 bases from V and 1 base from J; junction bases left unmatched: 7. The CDR3 is 15 amino acids. The V gene's germline CDR1 is SGHAT and CDR2 FQNNGV. The CDR3 nucleotides are TGTGCCAGCAGCCTGGACAGGAGACAGAACACTGAAGCTTTCTTT. Amino acids: CASSLDRRQNTEAFF. Based on the CDR3 plus reference TRBV11-2 and TRBJ1-1, the full variable domain is EAGVAQSPRYKIIEKRQSVAFWCNPISGHATLYWYQQILGQGPKLLIQFQNNGVVDDSQLPKDRFSAERLKGVDSTLKIQPAKLEDSAVYLCASSLDRRQNTEAFFGQGTRLTVV.

This clonotype was observed a few times. This rearrangement joins TRBV10-3 to TRBJ1-2, with 7 bases aligning to TRBD1. The ends lost 8 bases at V and 4 bases at J; junction bases unmatched: 7. This CDR3 has 13 amino acids. Germline loops: CDR1 ENHRY, CDR2 SYGVKD. CDR3 sequence: CAIGTDDPYGYTF. The CDR3 DNA is TGTGCCATCGGGACAGACGACCCCTATGGCTACACCTTC.

In this sample, this clonotype turned up once. The CDR3, as DNA: TGCAGTGCTTCTATGACTAGCGGGGGCTCGGACGAGCAGTTCTTC. Protein: CSASMTSGGSDEQFF. V is TRBV20-1 and J is TRBJ2-1, with 12 bases lining up with TRBD2. The CDR3 extends over 15 amino acids. Germline CDR1 is DFQATT and CDR2 is SNEGSKA (reference sequence). J was trimmed by 10 bases and V by 5 bases; bases with no gene match: 12.

V is TRBV7-2 and J is TRBJ2-7; 9 nucleotides agree with TRBD1. With 4 bases clipped from V and 4 bases from J, the junction kept 8 bases outside the gene matches. Germline loops: CDR1 SGHTA, CDR2 FQGNSA. CDR3 length equals 15 residues. As DNA, the CDR3 is TGTGCCAGCAGCTCAACCGGGACAGGGATGTACGAGCAGTACTTC. It codes for CASSSTGTGMYEQYF.

The chain is built from TRBV5-5 and TRBJ2-1, with 8 positions matching TRBD1. Germline V lookup: CDR1 SGHKS, CDR2 YYEKEE (reference sequence). After removal of 0 bases from V and 12 bases from J, the junction contained 2 bases not matched to a gene. CDR3 length: 12 amino acids. This CDR3 reads CASSLEGTGQFF. CDR3 DNA: TGTGCCAGCAGCTTGGAGGGGACAGGGCAGTTCTTC.

The table lists this clonotype with a few counts. A read error may explain this, as a much larger clone is one base away. CDR3 bases: TGTGCCAGCAGTGTAAGGGGATACTACAATGAGCAGTTCTTC. This codes for CASSVRGYYNEQFF. The genes are TRBV27 and TRBJ2-1; D possibly corresponds to TRBD1 (5 bases). The CDR3 sequence is 14 residues long. Germline-derived CDR1 and CDR2 are MNHEY and SMNVEV (reference sequence). The germline V and J ends were trimmed by 5 bases and 3 bases, with 11 bases remaining between them.

This clonotype was picked up a small number of times. The genes are TRBV28 and TRBJ2-5; D is perhaps TRBD2 (6 bases). Germline CDR1 reads MDHEN; CDR2 reads SYDVKM. The CDR3 runs 15 residues. V lost 4 bases to trimming and J lost 1 base, with 13 bases between them. CDR3 sequence reads: CASSWGKRVQETQYF. DNA for the CDR3: TGTGCCAGCAGTTGGGGAAAGCGGGTCCAAGAGACCCAGTACTTC.

This chain links TRBV28 with TRBJ2-5, with D perhaps matching TRBD1 (5 bases). The CDR3 extends over 13 amino acids. The V gene's germline CDR1 is MDHEN and CDR2 SYDVKM. V was shortened by 7 bases and J by 1 base, with 10 bases between the two germline ends. The CDR3, as DNA: TGTGCCAGCACCGGACACTCCCAAGAGACCCAGTACTTC. Amino acids: CASTGHSQETQYF. The whole variable domain, filled in from reference TRBV28 and TRBJ2-5, reads DVKVTQSSRYLVKRTGEKVFLECVQDMDHENMFWYRQDPGLGLRLIYFSYDVKMKEKGDIPEGYSVSREKKERFSLILESASTNQTSMYLCASTGHSQETQYFGPGTRLLVL.

V gene TRBV20-1 combines with J gene TRBJ2-7; 9 bases match TRBD2. Germline V CDR1 and CDR2: DFQATT, SNEGSKA (reference sequence). The CDR3 runs to 13 residues. V shed 6 bases and J 0 bases; nucleotides not matched to a gene: 3. CDR3 nucleotides: TGCAGTGCGATAGCGGGGGCCTCCTACGAGCAGTACTTC. This translates into CSAIAGASYEQYF.

The chain has TRBV27 and TRBJ2-5; 7 bases line up with TRBD2. CDR3 length: 13 amino acids. Germline V gives CDR1 MNHEY, CDR2 SMNVEV (reference sequence). V shed 3 bases, J shed 11 bases, and the junction held 9 bases outside the gene matches. As DNA, the CDR3 is TGTGCCAGCAGTTTTTCACACGGGGGAGGGCAGTACTTC. It yields the protein CASSFSHGGGQYF.

This sequence joins TRBV24-1 and TRBJ2-1, with 7 bases that match TRBD2. Germline assignment: CDR1 KGHDR and CDR2 SFDVKD. Trimming removed 4 bases from V and 3 bases from J; junction bases left unmatched: 8. CDR3 length equals 16 residues. The CDR3 nucleotides read TGTGCCACCAGTGACTACAGCGGGGAGGGCTACAATGAGCAGTTCTTC. Its protein is CATSDYSGEGYNEQFF.

This rearrangement joins TRBV5-5 to TRBJ1-5; no firm D call. The CDR3 consists of 13 residues. Trimming cost V 4 bases and J 7 bases, with 12 bases left between them. Germline V gives CDR1 SGHKS, CDR2 YYEKEE (reference sequence). The CDR3 nucleotides read TGTGCCAGCAGCCTCCGGCTCAGCCAGCCCCAGCATTTT. Protein: CASSLRLSQPQHF.

The chain employs TRBV11-2 and TRBJ2-7, with TRBD2 matching over 13 bases. The V segment lost 4 bases and the J segment 2 bases; nucleotides outside the gene matches: 2. The CDR3 consists of 15 residues. From germline, CDR1 is SGHAT and CDR2 FQNNGV. The CDR3 sequence is CASSYTSGRAYEQYF. The CDR3, as DNA: TGTGCCAGCAGCTATACTAGCGGGAGGGCCTACGAGCAGTACTTC.

This clonotype was seen only a few times. This sequence joins TRBV29-1 and TRBJ2-7, with 8 bases fitting TRBD1. The CDR3 runs to 11 residues. Per germline, CDR1 SQVTM and CDR2 ANQGSEA. After removal of 7 bases from V and 3 bases from J, the junction contained 2 bases not matched to a gene. The CDR3 reads CSADRGYEQYF. In DNA, the CDR3 is TGCAGCGCCGACAGGGGCTACGAGCAGTACTTC.

The chain joins TRBV9 to TRBJ2-1; 8 nucleotides match TRBD2. V lost 1 base, J lost 11 bases, and 11 bases stayed unmatched. The CDR3 is made up of 15 amino acids. Per germline, CDR1 SGDLS and CDR2 YYNGEE. The CDR3 sequence: CASSVNREGGEQQFF. DNA for the CDR3: TGTGCCAGCAGCGTAAACCGGGAGGGCGGAGAGCAGCAGTTCTTC.